This TCR beta chain was retrieved from a study of shared clonotypes between healthy human individuals. CDR1 KGHSH and CDR2 LQKENI come from the germline V gene. CDR3 length: 14 residues. V was pared by 6 bases and J by 0 bases, with 2 bases of the junction left unmatched. Concerning this clone itself: Different DNA sequences within this sample yield the same CDR3.

Produced via immunoSEQ multiplex PCR; TCRdb's table is partial and in-frame only. Of almost 750,000 clones detected, approximately 72% appear once; the ten largest clones hold roughly 1.8%. The receptor was derived from a young woman in good health. The V call is TRBV18, the J call TRBJ1-3; 7 bases align to TRBD1. Input material: memory CD4+ T cells sorted from blood. Regarding subset: CD45RA-negative fraction. The CDR3 reads CASSDRDSGNTIYF. The CDR3 bases are TGTGCCAGCTCCGACAGGGACTCTGGAAACACCATATATTTT.